The rows below give T cell receptor beta chains drawn from one sample of a study of blood T cells in healthy people across ages. MiXCR was run by TCRdb on the 5' RACE reads, yielding one entry per CDR3 protein. The sample yields about 900,000 distinct CDR3 sequences, around 49% seen once. Material: blood. These receptors all come from a man aged 25 to 40 in good health. CDR3s include the opening cysteine and the closing phenylalanine or tryptophan. A D gene is named only where the DNA matches it firmly. Not every row has a clone size; where given, it reads once, few, many or a size class.

V	J	size	D	CDR3	DNA
TRBV7-2	TRBJ1-4	few	NA	CASSLERAANEKLFF	TGTGCCAGCAGCTTAGAAAGGGCAGCAAATGAAAAACTGTTTTTT
TRBV7-2	TRBJ2-5	NA	TRBD2	CASSYTSGGDRETQYF	TGTGCCAGCAGCTATACTAGCGGGGGTGATCGTGAGACCCAGTACTTC
TRBV6-2/TRBV6-3	TRBJ2-1	NA	TRBD1	CTSGRDRAYNEQFF	TGTACCAGCGGTCGGGACAGAGCCTACAATGAGCAGTTCTTC
TRBV7-9	TRBJ1-2	NA	NA	CASSLDAGAYGYTF	TGTGCCAGCAGCTTAGACGCAGGGGCGTACGGCTACACCTTC
TRBV27	TRBJ1-2	NA	TRBD1	CASSLTGRFDYGYTF	TGTGCCAGCAGTTTGACAGGGCGGTTCGACTATGGCTACACCTTC
TRBV6-1	TRBJ1-2	once	NA	CAIREQGYGYTF	TGTGCCATCAGGGAACAGGGCTATGGCTACACCTTC
TRBV29-1	TRBJ1-2	NA	TRBD1	CSVEDPTGGGGYTF	TGCAGCGTTGAAGATCCCACAGGGGGTGGTGGCTACACCTTC
TRBV6-2/TRBV6-3	TRBJ1-5	NA	NA	CASSSPGEVQPQHF	TGTGCCAGCAGTTCCCCCGGGGAGGTTCAGCCCCAGCATTTT
TRBV5-1	TRBJ1-1	NA	TRBD1	CASSSNNRYRDRDDTEAFF	TGCGCCAGCAGCTCAAACAATAGATACCGGGACAGGGATGACACTGAAGCTTTCTTT
TRBV30	TRBJ2-7	NA	TRBD1	CAWSPGTGIYEQYF	TGTGCCTGGAGTCCCGGGACAGGGATCTACGAGCAGTACTTC
TRBV6-1	TRBJ2-3	NA	TRBD2	CASRGLAGGLSLDTQYF	TGTGCCAGCAGGGGACTAGCGGGGGGGTTGTCTCTCGATACGCAGTATTTT
TRBV9	TRBJ2-7	few	TRBD1	CASSVEGQGFDEQYF	TGTGCCAGCAGCGTAGAGGGACAGGGTTTCGACGAGCAGTACTTC
TRBV5-1	TRBJ2-4	few	NA	CASSLGDKNIQYF	TGCGCCAGCAGCTTGGGGGACAAAAACATTCAGTACTTC
TRBV5-6	TRBJ2-1	NA	TRBD1	CASSLRRQGSEQFF	TGTGCCAGCAGCTTGCGCAGACAGGGGAGTGAGCAGTTCTTC
TRBV30	TRBJ1-1	NA	NA	CAWSVEGETEAFF	TGTGCCTGGAGTGTAGAGGGGGAAACTGAAGCTTTCTTT
TRBV3-1	TRBJ2-1	NA	NA	CASSQALNNEQFF	TGTGCCAGCAGCCAGGCCTTAAACAATGAGCAGTTCTTC
TRBV30	TRBJ2-1	NA	NA	CAWVGPVNNEQFF	TGCGCCTGGGTGGGGCCGGTTAACAATGAGCAGTTCTTC
TRBV6-6	TRBJ1-6	NA	TRBD1	CASSYLLPGGGYSPLHF	TGTGCCAGCAGTTACCTTCTCCCAGGGGGCGGTTATTCACCCCTCCACTTT
TRBV4-3	TRBJ2-7	few	NA	CASSHPAPSGKGSCEQYF	TGCGCCAGCAGCCACCCCGCACCCTCCGGGAAAGGAAGTTGCGAGCAGTACTTC
TRBV6-5	TRBJ2-2	NA	NA	CASSRGTRNTGELFF	TGTGCCAGCAGCCGCGGGACGCGCAACACCGGGGAGCTGTTTTTT
TRBV7-2	TRBJ1-1	NA	NA	CASSELWTEAFF	TGTGCCAGCAGCGAACTGTGGACTGAAGCTTTCTTT
TRBV20-1	TRBJ2-1	NA	TRBD2	CSASRVAGSLGEQFF	TGCAGTGCTAGTAGGGTAGCGGGGTCCCTTGGTGAGCAGTTCTTC
TRBV6-2/TRBV6-3	TRBJ2-7	NA	NA	CASKEGPNEQYF	TGTGCCAGCAAAGAGGGACCCAACGAGCAGTACTTC
TRBV12-3/TRBV12-4	TRBJ2-1	NA	TRBD2	CASSRISGTRSYSEQFF	TGTGCCAGCAGTCGGATTTCCGGGACTAGATCTTATAGTGAGCAGTTCTTC
TRBV4-3	TRBJ2-3	NA	NA	CASSQDFGVKDTQYF	TGCGCCAGCAGCCAAGATTTCGGGGTTAAAGATACGCAGTATTTT
TRBV4-2	TRBJ1-6	NA	NA	CASSQDEQGVDSPLHF	TGTGCCAGCAGCCAAGATGAGCAGGGTGTAGATTCACCCCTCCACTTT
TRBV28	TRBJ1-2	few	NA	CASSSRTLRGYTF	TGTGCCAGCAGTTCGAGGACCCTTAGGGGCTACACCTTC
TRBV11-2	TRBJ1-4	few	NA	CASSPSPPEKLFF	TGTGCCAGCAGCCCATCGCCGCCCGAAAAACTGTTTTTT
TRBV6-5	TRBJ2-7	NA	TRBD2	CASSYGNSGEGYEQYF	TGTGCCAGCAGTTACGGTAATAGCGGGGAAGGCTACGAGCAGTACTTC
TRBV7-7	TRBJ2-7	NA	NA	CASSVGQGLYEQYF	TGTGCTAGCAGCGTAGGGCAGGGGCTCTACGAGCAGTACTTC
TRBV4-2	TRBJ2-1	NA	TRBD2	CASSQDRRGGRNEQFF	TGTGCCAGCAGCCAAGATAGGCGGGGGGGCCGAAATGAGCAGTTCTTC
TRBV14	TRBJ2-3	NA	NA	CASSQDGVARTQYF	TGTGCCAGCAGCCAAGACGGGGTGGCTCGTACGCAGTATTTT
TRBV5-6	TRBJ2-4	NA	TRBD1	CARPQQGKNIQYF	TGTGCCAGGCCGCAACAGGGGAAAAACATTCAGTACTTC
TRBV9	TRBJ2-3	few	TRBD2	CASSVAAGGPGDTQYF	TGTGCCAGCAGCGTAGCGGCGGGGGGGCCAGGGGATACGCAGTATTTT
TRBV6-1	TRBJ2-7	once	NA	CASSDPWVQGRNYEQYF	TGTGCCAGCAGTGACCCCTGGGTTCAGGGGAGGAACTACGAGCAGTACTTC
TRBV5-6	TRBJ1-4	NA	NA	CASSLGSNEKLFF	TGTGCCAGCAGCTTGGGCAGTAATGAAAAACTGTTTTTT
TRBV6-1	TRBJ2-1	NA	NA	CAGTLVRNEQFF	TGTGCCGGCACCCTCGTCCGCAATGAGCAGTTCTTC
TRBV3-1	TRBJ1-3	NA	NA	CASSQGGPAGNTIYF	TGTGCCAGCAGCCAAGGAGGGCCGGCCGGAAACACCATATATTTT
TRBV18	TRBJ2-3	NA	NA	CASSEGSRGADTQYF	TGTGCCAGCTCGGAAGGATCGCGAGGAGCAGATACGCAGTATTTT
TRBV11-2	TRBJ2-7	NA	TRBD1	CASSAPGQGYEQYF	TGTGCCAGCAGCGCCCCGGGACAGGGCTACGAGCAGTACTTC
TRBV14	TRBJ2-7	few	NA	CASSQEGFYEQYF	TGTGCCAGCAGCCAAGAGGGGTTCTACGAGCAGTACTTC
TRBV10-2	TRBJ2-5	few	NA	CASSELLGLETQYF	TGCGCCAGCAGTGAGTTACTTGGTCTGGAGACCCAGTACTTC
TRBV9	TRBJ1-4	few	TRBD1	CASSGGQGSEKLFF	TGTGCCAGCAGCGGGGGACAGGGGAGTGAAAAACTGTTTTTT
TRBV29-1	TRBJ2-7	few	NA	CSVERGSYEQYF	TGCAGCGTTGAACGGGGCAGCTACGAGCAGTACTTC
TRBV7-2	TRBJ2-7	few	NA	CASSLDSLVAREQYF	TGTGCCAGCAGCTTAGACAGTCTCGTCGCGAGGGAGCAGTACTTC
TRBV6-1	TRBJ2-1	NA	TRBD2	CASRVTSGAHNEQFF	TGTGCCAGCAGGGTGACTAGCGGGGCCCACAATGAGCAGTTCTTC
TRBV6-2/TRBV6-3	TRBJ2-7	few	NA	CAIWDGVYEQYF	TGTGCCATTTGGGACGGGGTCTACGAGCAGTACTTC
TRBV20-1	TRBJ2-3	NA	TRBD1	CSTPEGAIRSTDTQYF	TGCAGTACTCCCGAGGGGGCCATACGTAGCACAGATACGCAGTATTTT
TRBV4-1	TRBJ2-3	NA	NA	CASSREGSLSTDTQYF	TGCGCCAGCAGCCGCGAGGGGTCCCTAAGCACAGATACGCAGTATTTT
TRBV10-3	TRBJ2-1	NA	NA	CAISETLDKESSYNEQFF	TGTGCCATCAGTGAGACCCTCGACAAGGAGAGCTCCTACAATGAGCAGTTCTTC
TRBV3-1	TRBJ1-2	many	NA	CASSQGARLGHGYTF	TGTGCCAGCAGCCAAGGTGCCAGGCTGGGTCATGGCTACACCTTC
TRBV15	TRBJ2-1	NA	TRBD1	CATSRDGDRVGYNEQFF	TGTGCCACCAGCAGAGATGGGGACAGGGTCGGGTACAATGAGCAGTTCTTC
TRBV14	TRBJ2-1	NA	TRBD1	CASSQLLSGQPSSYNEQFF	TGTGCCAGCAGCCAACTCCTTTCGGGACAGCCGAGCTCCTACAATGAGCAGTTCTTC
TRBV6-5	TRBJ1-5	few	NA	CASSYGKGSPQPQHF	TGTGCCAGCAGTTACGGAAAAGGGTCGCCTCAGCCCCAGCATTTT
TRBV2	TRBJ2-1	NA	TRBD2	CASNAVAGVYNEQFF	TGTGCCAGCAATGCCGTAGCGGGAGTCTACAATGAGCAGTTCTTC
TRBV12-3/TRBV12-4	TRBJ2-1	NA	TRBD1	CASSTQQGARYNEQFF	TGTGCCAGCAGTACTCAACAGGGGGCAAGGTACAATGAGCAGTTCTTC
TRBV4-1	TRBJ1-1	NA	NA	CASSQDRNVNTEAFF	TGCGCCAGCAGCCAAGACAGGAACGTGAACACTGAAGCTTTCTTT
TRBV5-1	TRBJ1-1	NA	NA	CASSDQKNTEAFF	TGCGCCAGCAGCGACCAAAAGAACACTGAAGCTTTCTTT
TRBV27	TRBJ1-1	few	NA	CASSLSRRWGWEAFF	TGTGCCAGCAGTTTATCGCGAAGGTGGGGTTGGGAAGCTTTCTTT
TRBV2	TRBJ2-7	few	NA	CASSDQRTSYEQYF	TGTGCCAGCAGTGACCAGCGGACCTCCTACGAGCAGTACTTC